Listed below are T cell receptor beta chains from one sample, sequenced in a study of pediatric ulcerative colitis. Here immunoSEQ multiplex PCR was the method, and the copy in TCRdb shows in-frame clones only, minus some. Here the sample spans 54,000 or so clones, 87% being singletons. Sequencing was done on a sample of blood. Every receptor here comes from a boy aged 5-17 years who was a control in a study of pediatric ulcerative colitis. The CDR3 runs from the conserved cysteine through the conserved F or W.

TRBV9	TRBJ1-3	CASSVETGGSIYF
TRBV2	TRBJ1-2	CASSGSESYGYTF
TRBV4-1	TRBJ1-2	CASSQEEAGNYGYTF
TRBV11-1	TRBJ2-7	CASSLALGVWEQYF
TRBV9	TRBJ1-1	CASSERGTGFTEAFF
TRBV15	TRBJ1-4	CATSTDTTALFF
TRBV4-3	TRBJ1-1	CASSQDRGNTEAFF
TRBV28	TRBJ2-6	CASSSGGRANVLTF
TRBV7-2	TRBJ2-3	CASSLEVRDTQYF
TRBV2	TRBJ1-1	CASSQQGSSTEAFF
TRBV9	TRBJ1-1	CASSVQTGGLNTEAFF
TRBV19	TRBJ1-3	CASSISRDSGNTIYF
TRBV6-5	TRBJ2-3	CASSRLAGGSRTQYF
TRBV25-1	TRBJ1-6	CASSDTGTNSPLHF
TRBV7-9	TRBJ1-2	CASSQGENYGYTF
TRBV6-4	TRBJ1-1	CASSDPLRQSGWTDTEAFF
TRBV19	TRBJ2-7	CASSAVQEASYEQYF
TRBV25-1	TRBJ1-2	CASSHRAGYTF
TRBV5-4	TRBJ2-5	CASSLPSGSTETQYF
TRBV5-6	TRBJ1-3	CASSLSSGPLTASGNTIYF
TRBV7-8	TRBJ2-6	CASSFVTGAGANVLTF
TRBV4-1	TRBJ2-6	CASSQQGVASGANVLTF
TRBV7-9	TRBJ2-1	CASSTLAGAYNEQFF
TRBV30	TRBJ2-3	CAWSAGLAGGTDTQYF
TRBV7-2	TRBJ1-1	CASSLVPDTEAFF
TRBV30	TRBJ2-1	CAWSGVQTPYNEQFF
TRBV7-8	TRBJ2-1	CASSAPLRFSPYNEQFF
TRBV27	TRBJ1-1	CASSLLSDPNTEAFF
TRBV6-5	TRBJ1-4	CASSRLSSEKLFF
TRBV6-5	TRBJ2-7	CASIGTGRLYEQYF
TRBV11-2	TRBJ1-6	CASSGGTGSSYNSPLHF
TRBV5-1	TRBJ2-1	CASSEFGGRGDEQFF
TRBV15	TRBJ1-5	CATSRDSALQPQHF
TRBV6-4	TRBJ1-5	CASSDGQGQPQHF
TRBV5-6	TRBJ2-7	CASSLGLMGEEDEQYF
TRBV4-1	TRBJ1-5	CASSLGQGALKGQPQHF
TRBV5-4	TRBJ2-5	CASSSLAGGIETQYF
TRBV7-2	TRBJ2-7	CASSPGQGGPYEQYF
TRBV27	TRBJ2-7	CASSEWVWTGTSAYEQYF
TRBV28	TRBJ1-4	CASSKGSVEKLFF
TRBV12-5	TRBJ2-4	CASGLRVAGGLAKNIQYF
TRBV6-5	TRBJ2-1	CASSYPGGEQFF
TRBV7-4	TRBJ2-5	CASTAAGAGETQYF
TRBV2	TRBJ2-1	CASSDGWGGEQFF
TRBV28	TRBJ2-2	CASSTGTSNTGELFF
TRBV27	TRBJ2-2	CASSPTLDTGELFF
TRBV7-2	TRBJ1-6	CASSLQPGQGNSPLHF
TRBV25-1	TRBJ2-2	CASSEIGELFF
TRBV11-3	TRBJ2-1	CASSGGAQHEQFF
TRBV7-9	TRBJ2-5	CASSLKGGEGETQYF
TRBV11-2	TRBJ2-1	CASSPGTSGSNEQFF
TRBV5-1	TRBJ2-7	CASSDRGEFYEQYF
TRBV18	TRBJ2-7	CASSLDRGVYEQYF
TRBV6-1	TRBJ2-7	CASSELMTGRYEQYF
TRBV30	TRBJ1-2	CAWSTGWHGYTF